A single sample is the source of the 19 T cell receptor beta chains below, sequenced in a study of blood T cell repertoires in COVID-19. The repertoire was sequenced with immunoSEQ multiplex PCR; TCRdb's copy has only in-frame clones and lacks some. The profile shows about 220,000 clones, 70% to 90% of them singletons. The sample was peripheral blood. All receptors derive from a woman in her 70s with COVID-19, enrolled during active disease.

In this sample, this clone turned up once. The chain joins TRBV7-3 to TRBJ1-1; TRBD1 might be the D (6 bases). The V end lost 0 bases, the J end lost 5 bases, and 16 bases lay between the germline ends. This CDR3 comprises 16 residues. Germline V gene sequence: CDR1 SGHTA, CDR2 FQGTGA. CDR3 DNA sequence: TGTGCCAGCAGCTTAACGAGCATTACGGACAGAACTGAAGCTTTCTTT. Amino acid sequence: CASSLTSITDRTEAFF.

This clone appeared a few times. The CDR3 DNA is TGTGCCAGCTCACCTCCGGGGAAGAACACTGAAGCTTTCTTT. Translation: CASSPPGKNTEAFF. The chain has TRBV18 and TRBJ1-1; no firm D call. Per the germline V gene, CDR1 is KGHSH and CDR2 is LQKENI. This CDR3 is 14 amino acids long. The V end lost 3 bases, the J end lost 1 base, and 9 bases lay between the germline ends.

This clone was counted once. The CDR3, as DNA: TGTGCCACTCCCGCCCAGGGGGAGAGACACGGGGAGCTGTTTTTT. Amino acids: CATPAQGERHGELFF. The chain has TRBV24-1 and TRBJ2-2, with 7 bases matching TRBD1. Per germline, CDR1 KGHDR and CDR2 SFDVKD. V was pared by 10 bases and J by 7 bases, with 14 bases of the junction left unmatched. CDR3 length equals 15 residues.

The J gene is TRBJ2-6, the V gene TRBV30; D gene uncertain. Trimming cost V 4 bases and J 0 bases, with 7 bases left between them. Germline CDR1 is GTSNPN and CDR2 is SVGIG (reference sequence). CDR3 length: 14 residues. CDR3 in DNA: TGTGCCTGGACCGCCTACTCTGGGGCCAACGTCCTGACTTTC. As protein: CAWTAYSGANVLTF.

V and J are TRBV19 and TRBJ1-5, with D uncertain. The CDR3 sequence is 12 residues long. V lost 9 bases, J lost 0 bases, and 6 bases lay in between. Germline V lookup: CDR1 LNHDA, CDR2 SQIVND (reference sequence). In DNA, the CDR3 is TGTGCCAGCCAGGATAGCAATCAGCCCCAGCATTTT. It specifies CASQDSNQPQHF.

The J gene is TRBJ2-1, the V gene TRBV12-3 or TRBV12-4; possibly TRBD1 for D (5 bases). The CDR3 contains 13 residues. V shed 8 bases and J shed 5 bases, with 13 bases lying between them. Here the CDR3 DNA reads TGTGCCAGCGGGAAGAACAGGAACAATGAGCAGTTCTTC. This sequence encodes CASGKNRNNEQFF.

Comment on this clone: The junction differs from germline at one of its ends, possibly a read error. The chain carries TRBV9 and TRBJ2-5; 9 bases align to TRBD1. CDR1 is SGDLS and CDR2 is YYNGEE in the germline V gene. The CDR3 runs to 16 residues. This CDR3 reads CAGSVDTGTGQETQYF. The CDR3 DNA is TGTGCCGGCAGCGTAGATACGGGGACAGGGCAAGAGACCCAGTACTTC.

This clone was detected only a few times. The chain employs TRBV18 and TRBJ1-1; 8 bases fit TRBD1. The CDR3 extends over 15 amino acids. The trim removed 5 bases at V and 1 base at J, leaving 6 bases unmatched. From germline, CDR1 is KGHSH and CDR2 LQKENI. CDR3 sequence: CASSLGQGGNTEAFF. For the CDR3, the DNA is TGTGCCAGCTCATTAGGACAGGGAGGGAACACTGAAGCTTTCTTT.

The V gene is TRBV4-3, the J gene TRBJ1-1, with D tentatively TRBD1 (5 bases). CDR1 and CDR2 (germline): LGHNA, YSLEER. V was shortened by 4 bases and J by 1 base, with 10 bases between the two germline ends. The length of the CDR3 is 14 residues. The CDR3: CASSRNTGNTEAFF. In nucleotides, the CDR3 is TGCGCCAGCAGCCGAAATACAGGGAACACTGAAGCTTTCTTT.

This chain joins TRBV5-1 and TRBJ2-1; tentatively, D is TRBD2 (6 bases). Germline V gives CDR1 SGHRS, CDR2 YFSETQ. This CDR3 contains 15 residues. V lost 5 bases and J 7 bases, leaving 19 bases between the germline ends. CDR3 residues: CASSGGLASLNEQFF. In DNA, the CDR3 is TGCGCCAGCAGTGGCGGGCTAGCGTCTTTGAATGAGCAGTTCTTC.

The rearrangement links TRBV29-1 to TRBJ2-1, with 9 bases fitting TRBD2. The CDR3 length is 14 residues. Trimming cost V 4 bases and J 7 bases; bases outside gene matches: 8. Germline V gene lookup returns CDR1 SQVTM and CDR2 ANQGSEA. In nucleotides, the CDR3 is TGCAGCGTTGTGGCTAGCGGGGTCGAGAATGAGCAGTTCTTC. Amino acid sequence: CSVVASGVENEQFF.

The CDR3 DNA sequence: TGTGCCAGCAGCTTAGCGCTAGCGGGGGGCACCGGGGAGCTGTTTTTT. It translates to CASSLALAGGTGELFF. The chain links TRBV11-1 to TRBJ2-2; the match to TRBD2 covers 11 bases. This CDR3 comprises 16 residues. Germline V gives CDR1 SGHAT, CDR2 FQDESV (reference sequence). Losses at the gene ends were 0 bases for V and 4 bases for J; bases not matched to a gene: 1. The full variable domain, its missing parts supplied by reference TRBV11-1 and TRBJ2-2, is EAEVAQSPRYKITEKSQAVAFWCDPISGHATLYWYRQILGQGPELLVQFQDESVVDDSQLPKDRFSAERLKGVDSTLKIQPAELGDSAMYLCASSLALAGGTGELFFGEGSRLTVL.

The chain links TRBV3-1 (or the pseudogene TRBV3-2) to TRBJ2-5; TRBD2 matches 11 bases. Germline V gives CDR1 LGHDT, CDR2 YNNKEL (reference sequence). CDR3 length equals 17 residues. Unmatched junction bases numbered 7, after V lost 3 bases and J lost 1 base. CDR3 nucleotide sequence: TGTGCCAGCAGCCATGCCCTAGCGGGGGGACTCCAAGAGACCCAGTACTTC. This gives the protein CASSHALAGGLQETQYF.

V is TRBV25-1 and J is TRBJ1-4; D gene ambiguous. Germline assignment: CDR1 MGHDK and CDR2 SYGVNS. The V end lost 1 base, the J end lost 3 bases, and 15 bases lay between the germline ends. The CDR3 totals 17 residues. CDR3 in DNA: TGTGCCAGCAGTGAATCGGGAAGGGAGATGGCTAATGAAAAACTGTTTTTT. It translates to CASSESGREMANEKLFF.

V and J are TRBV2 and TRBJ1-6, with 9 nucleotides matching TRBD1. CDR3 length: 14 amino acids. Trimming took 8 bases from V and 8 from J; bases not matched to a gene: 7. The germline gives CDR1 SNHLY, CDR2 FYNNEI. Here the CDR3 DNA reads TGTGCCAGCGCCGCCGGGACAGGGTATTCACCCCTCCACTTT. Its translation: CASAAGTGYSPLHF.

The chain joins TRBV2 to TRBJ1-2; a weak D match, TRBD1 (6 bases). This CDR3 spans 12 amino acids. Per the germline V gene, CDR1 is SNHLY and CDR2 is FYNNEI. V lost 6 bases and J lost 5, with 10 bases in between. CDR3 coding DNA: TGTGCCAGCAGGGAAACAGGGTATGGCTACACCTTC. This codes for CASRETGYGYTF.

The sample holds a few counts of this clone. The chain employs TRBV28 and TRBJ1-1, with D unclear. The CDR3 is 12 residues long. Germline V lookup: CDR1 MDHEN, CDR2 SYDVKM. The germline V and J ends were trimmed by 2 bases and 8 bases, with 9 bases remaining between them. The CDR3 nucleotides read TGTGCCAGCAGTTTAGAGGGCAGGGAAGCTTTCTTT. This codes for CASSLEGREAFF. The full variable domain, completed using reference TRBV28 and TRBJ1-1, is DVKVTQSSRYLVKRTGEKVFLECVQDMDHENMFWYRQDPGLGLRLIYFSYDVKMKEKGDIPEGYSVSREKKERFSLILESASTNQTSMYLCASSLEGREAFFGQGTRLTVV.

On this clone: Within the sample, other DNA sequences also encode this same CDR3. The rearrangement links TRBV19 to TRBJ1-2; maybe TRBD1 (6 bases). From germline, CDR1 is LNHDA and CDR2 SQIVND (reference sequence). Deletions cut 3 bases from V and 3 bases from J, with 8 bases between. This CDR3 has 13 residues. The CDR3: CASSINRDYGYTF. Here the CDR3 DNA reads TGTGCCAGTAGTATTAACAGGGACTATGGCTACACCTTC.

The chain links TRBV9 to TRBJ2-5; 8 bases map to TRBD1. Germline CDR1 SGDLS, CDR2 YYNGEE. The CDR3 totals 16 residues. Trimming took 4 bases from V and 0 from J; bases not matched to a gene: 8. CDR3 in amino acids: CASSQNTGGYQETQYF. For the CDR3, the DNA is TGTGCCAGCAGCCAGAATACAGGGGGGTACCAAGAGACCCAGTACTTC.